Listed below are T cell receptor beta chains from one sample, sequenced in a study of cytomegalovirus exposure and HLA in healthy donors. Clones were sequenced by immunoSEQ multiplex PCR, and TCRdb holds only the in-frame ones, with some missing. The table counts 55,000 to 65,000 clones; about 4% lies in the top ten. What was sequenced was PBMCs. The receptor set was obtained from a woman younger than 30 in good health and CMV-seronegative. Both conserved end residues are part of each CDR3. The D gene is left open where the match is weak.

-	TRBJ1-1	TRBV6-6	CASSYQAQNMNTEAFF	TGTGCCAGCAGTTACCAGGCCCAAAACATGAACACTGAAGCTTTCTTT
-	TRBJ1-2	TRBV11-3	CASSPGGYGYTF	TGTGCCAGCAGCCCCGGGGGCTATGGCTACACCTTC
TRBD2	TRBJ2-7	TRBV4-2	CASSQEREQVEQYF	TGTGCCAGCAGCCAGGAGCGGGAGCAGGTCGAGCAGTACTTC
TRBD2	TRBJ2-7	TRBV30	CAWSWTRGGQWSNF	TGTGCCTGGAGTTGGACGCGGGGAGGGCAGTGGAGTAACTTC
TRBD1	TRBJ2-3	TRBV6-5	CASRTGISDTQYF	TGTGCCAGCAGGACAGGGATTTCAGATACGCAGTATTTT
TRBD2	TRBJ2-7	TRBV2	CASRDWGLEREQYF	TGTGCCAGCAGAGATTGGGGACTAGAACGCGAGCAGTACTTC
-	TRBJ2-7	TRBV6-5	CASSSFSGYEQYF	TGTGCCAGCAGTTCCTTTAGCGGTTACGAGCAGTACTTC
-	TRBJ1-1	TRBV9	CASSENTGNTEAFF	TGTGCCAGCAGCGAGAATACAGGGAACACTGAAGCTTTCTTT
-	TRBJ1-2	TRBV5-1	CASSSTVDRVYTF	TGCGCCAGCAGCTCAACCGTTGACAGAGTCTACACCTTC
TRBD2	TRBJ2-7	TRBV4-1	CASSHRTSGGAYEQYF	TGCGCCAGCAGCCACCGGACTAGCGGGGGTGCCTACGAGCAGTACTTC
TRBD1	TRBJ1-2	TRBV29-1	CSVRGQGVYGYTF	TGCAGCGTCCGCGGACAGGGGGTTTATGGCTACACCTTC
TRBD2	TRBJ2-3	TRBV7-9	CASSPWTSGRRSDTQYF	TGTGCCAGCAGCCCCTGGACTAGCGGGAGGAGGTCGGATACGCAGTATTTT
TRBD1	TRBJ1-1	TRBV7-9	CASRNRDSYTEAFF	TGTGCCAGCAGGAACCGGGACAGCTACACTGAAGCTTTCTTT
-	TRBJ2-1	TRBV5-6	CASSLYSTPHEQFF	TGTGCCAGCAGCTTGTACTCCACCCCCCATGAGCAGTTCTTC
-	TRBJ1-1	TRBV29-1	CSVAGGNTEAFF	TGCAGCGTTGCAGGAGGGAACACTGAAGCTTTCTTT
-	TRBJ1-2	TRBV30	CAWSGGVYGYTF	TGTGCCTGGAGTGGGGGGGTCTACGGCTACACCTTC
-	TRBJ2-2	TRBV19	CASSPNTGELFF	TGTGCCAGTAGCCCTAACACCGGGGAGCTGTTTTTT
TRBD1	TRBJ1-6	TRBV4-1	CASMGVLLADRRPLHF	TGCGCCAGCATGGGGGTACTTCTTGCGGACAGGAGGCCCCTCCACTTT
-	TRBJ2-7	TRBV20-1	CPPPRTYEQYF	TGTCCTCCTCCGCGGACCTACGAGCAGTACTTC
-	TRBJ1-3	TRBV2	CASSHPQGSGNTIYF	TGTGCCAGCAGTCACCCTCAGGGCTCTGGAAACACCATATATTTT
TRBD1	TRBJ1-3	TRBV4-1	CASSQDRQGFGNTIYF	TGCGCCAGCAGCCAAGATAGACAGGGTTTCGGAAACACCATATATTTT
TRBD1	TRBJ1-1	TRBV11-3	CASSGQGALANTEAFF	TGTGCCAGCAGCGGACAGGGGGCTCTGGCGAACACTGAAGCTTTCTTT
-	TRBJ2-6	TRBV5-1	CASSLAAGANVLTF	TGCGCCAGCAGCTTGGCGGCTGGGGCCAACGTCCTGACTTTC
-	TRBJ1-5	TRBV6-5	CASSQDSDQPQHF	TGTGCCAGCAGCCAGGACAGCGATCAGCCCCAGCATTTT
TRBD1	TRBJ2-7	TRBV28	CASSLSGQGSYEQYF	TGTGCCAGCAGTTTATCAGGACAGGGATCCTACGAGCAGTACTTC
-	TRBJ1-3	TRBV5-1	CASSLVGGSGNTIYF	TGCGCCAGCAGCTTGGTCGGGGGCTCTGGAAACACCATATATTTT
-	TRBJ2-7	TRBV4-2	CASSQVGPKTYEQYF	TGTGCCAGCAGCCAAGTGGGGCCTAAGACCTACGAGCAGTACTTC